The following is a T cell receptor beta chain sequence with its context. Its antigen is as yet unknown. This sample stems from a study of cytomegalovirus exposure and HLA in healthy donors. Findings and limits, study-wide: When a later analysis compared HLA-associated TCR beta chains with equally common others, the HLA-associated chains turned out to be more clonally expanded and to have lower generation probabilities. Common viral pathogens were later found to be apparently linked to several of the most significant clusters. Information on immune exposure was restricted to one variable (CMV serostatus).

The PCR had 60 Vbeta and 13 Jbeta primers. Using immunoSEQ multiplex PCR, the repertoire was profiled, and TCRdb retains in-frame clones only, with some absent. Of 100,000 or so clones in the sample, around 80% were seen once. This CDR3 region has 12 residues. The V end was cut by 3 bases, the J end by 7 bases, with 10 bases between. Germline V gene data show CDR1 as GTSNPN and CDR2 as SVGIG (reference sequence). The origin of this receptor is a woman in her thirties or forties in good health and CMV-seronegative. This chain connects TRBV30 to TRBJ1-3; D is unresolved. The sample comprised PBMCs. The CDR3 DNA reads TGTGCCTGGAGATTCCGGGAGAACACCATATATTTT. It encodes CAWRFRENTIYF.